This entry features one T cell receptor beta chain sequence. Across roughly 25 US areas, participants ranged in age from about 18 to 100 years. Participant-given clinical history determined each cohort assignment. These data come from a study of blood T cell repertoires in COVID-19. Overall study: Sample material is recorded as cDNA or gDNA derived from T cells, B-cell-depleted T cells, or PBMCs.

In the authors' workflow: Reference gene primer amplification in the assay estimated nucleated cell counts. Some clones are missing from TCRdb's copy, which holds only in-frame ones; the method was immunoSEQ multiplex PCR. The D gene and trimming were derived from the DNA, and the V and J assignments and clone size from that table. The sample lists 300,000 to 400,000 clones, 88% occurring once. Germline V gene data show CDR1 as SGHAT and CDR2 as FQNNGV. CDR3 size: 18 residues. V lost 4 bases and J lost 5, with 23 bases in between. The clonotype was recovered from a woman in her twenties or thirties with acute COVID-19. The sequencing input was PBMCs or T cells enriched from blood (not recorded which). V gene TRBV11-2 combines with J gene TRBJ1-4; possibly TRBD1 for D (6 bases). The CDR3 DNA follows: TGTGCCAGCAGCTCTAAGAGTTGGGGGCGGGAGCTGAATGAAAAACTGTTTTTT. Translating it yields CASSSKSWGRELNEKLFF. The entire variable domain, with the rest obtained from reference TRBV11-2 and TRBJ1-4, is as follows: EAGVAQSPRYKIIEKRQSVAFWCNPISGHATLYWYQQILGQGPKLLIQFQNNGVVDDSQLPKDRFSAERLKGVDSTLKIQPAKLEDSAVYLCASSSKSWGRELNEKLFFGSGTQLSVL.